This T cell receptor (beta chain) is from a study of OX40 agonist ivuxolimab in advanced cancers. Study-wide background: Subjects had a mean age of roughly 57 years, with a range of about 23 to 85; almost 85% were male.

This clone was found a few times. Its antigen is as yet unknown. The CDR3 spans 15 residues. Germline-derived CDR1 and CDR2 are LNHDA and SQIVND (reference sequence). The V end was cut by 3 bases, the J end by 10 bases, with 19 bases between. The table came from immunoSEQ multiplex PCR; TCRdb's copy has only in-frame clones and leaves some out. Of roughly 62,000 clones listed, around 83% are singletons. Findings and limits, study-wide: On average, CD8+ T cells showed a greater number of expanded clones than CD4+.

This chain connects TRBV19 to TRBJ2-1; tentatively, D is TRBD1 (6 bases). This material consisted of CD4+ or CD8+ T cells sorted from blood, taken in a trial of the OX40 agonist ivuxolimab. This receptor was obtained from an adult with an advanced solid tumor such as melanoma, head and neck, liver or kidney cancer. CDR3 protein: CASSIGGVLRGEQFF. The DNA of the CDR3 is TGTGCCAGTAGTATTGGGGGCGTCCTCAGAGGGGAGCAGTTCTTC.